A single sample is the source of the 9 T cell receptor beta chains below, sequenced in a study of T-cell reconstitution after alpha-beta-depleted transplantation in children. The TCRbeta library incorporated unique molecular identifiers. TCRdb ran MiXCR on the PCR reads and lists one entry per CDR3 protein. The repertoire holds fewer than 350,000 distinct CDR3 sequences, nearly 8% seen once, with approximately 8.6% in the top ten. These receptors are not linked to any known antigen. Study results and limitations: The main origin of T-cell counts and diversity one year after transplant was newly produced T cells.

The sequencing here drew on peripheral blood, taken 360 days after TCRalphabeta/CD19-depleted stem cell transplant. These receptors were collected from a female patient between 2 and 15 years old who had a stem cell transplant for Fanconi anemia, so the T cells may come from the graft donor.

This clonotype was seen a few times. The genes are TRBV3-1 and TRBJ1-2; TRBD1 matches at 8 bases. CDR3 length equals 15 residues. Germline lookup yields CDR1 LGHDT and CDR2 YNNKEL (reference sequence). With V trimmed by 0 bases and J by 6 bases, 6 bases remained unmatched. Here the CDR3 DNA reads TGTGCCAGCAGCCAAGACGGACAGGGCCTCGATGGCTACACCTTC. Translating gives CASSQDGQGLDGYTF. The variable domain in full, with the rest retrieved from reference TRBV3-1 and TRBJ1-2, is DTAVSQTPKYLVTQMGNDKSIKCEQNLGHDTMYWYKQDSKKFLKIMFSYNNKELIINETVPNRFSPKSPDKAHLNLHINSLELGDSAVYFCASSQDGQGLDGYTFGSGTRLTVV.

The CDR3 DNA sequence: TGTGCCAGCAGCCAAGACGGACCCCAGGTCTCCGAGCAGTACTTC. This sequence encodes CASSQDGPQVSEQYF. The V and J genes are TRBV3-1 and TRBJ2-7; no firm D call. CDR3 size: 15 residues. CDR1 is LGHDT and CDR2 is YNNKEL in the germline V gene (reference sequence). Trimming took off 0 bases at V and 6 bases at J, with 15 bases between the two ends.

The J gene is TRBJ1-5, the V gene TRBV6-1; D is perhaps TRBD1 (5 bases). Per germline, CDR1 MNHNS and CDR2 SASEGT. V shed 5 bases and J shed 2 bases, with 7 bases lying between them. This CDR3 has 13 residues. CDR3 region: CASSQGRNQPQHF. DNA for the CDR3: TGTGCCAGCAGTCAGGGCCGCAATCAGCCCCAGCATTTT.

Many counts were recorded for this clonotype. The genes are TRBV20-1 and TRBJ2-3; D gene unclear. CDR1 and CDR2 (germline): DFQATT, SNEGSKA (reference sequence). This CDR3 region has 14 residues. With 5 bases removed from V and 2 bases from J, the gap between germline ends came to 14 bases. CDR3 protein: CSARYRVLTDTQYF. The CDR3 DNA reads TGCAGTGCTCGATACAGAGTGCTCACAGATACGCAGTATTTT.

This clonotype was detected ten times or more. V gene TRBV6-5 combines with J gene TRBJ1-2; a possible D gene is TRBD1 (5 bases). Trimming took off 5 bases at V and 8 bases at J, with 18 bases between the two ends. CDR3 length: 14 amino acids. Germline V lookup: CDR1 MNHEY, CDR2 SVGAGI. The CDR3 sequence: CASSTTGGRMGYTF. The CDR3 bases are TGTGCCAGCAGTACAACAGGTGGGAGAATGGGCTACACCTTC.

This clonotype was found a few times. CDR3 DNA: TGTGCCAGCAGAACGGGGGGGCGGGACAATGAGCAGTTCTTC. Protein product: CASRTGGRDNEQFF. This chain joins TRBV13 and TRBJ2-1, with 8 bases that match TRBD2. V shed 6 bases and J 5 bases; nucleotides not matched to a gene: 6. In germline, CDR1 is PRHDT, CDR2 FYEKMQ (reference sequence). This CDR3 is built from 14 residues. Full variable domain (rest looked up from reference TRBV13 and TRBJ2-1): AAGVIQSPRHLIKEKRETATLKCYPIPRHDTVYWYQQGPGQDPQFLISFYEKMQSDKGSIPDRFSAQQFSDYHSELNMSSLELGDSALYFCASRTGGRDNEQFFGPGTRLTVL.

This clonotype was observed many times. This chain joins TRBV19 and TRBJ1-1; D is unclear. In germline, CDR1 is LNHDA, CDR2 SQIVND (reference sequence). The CDR3 has 14 residues. V was cut by 3 bases and J by 1 base, with 9 bases left in between. This CDR3 reads CASSMTGRNTEAFF. CDR3 bases: TGTGCCAGTAGTATGACTGGCCGGAACACTGAAGCTTTCTTT.

This clonotype has a count of ten or more. The chain carries TRBV12-3 or TRBV12-4 and TRBJ1-3; D unclear. The CDR3 totals 13 residues. V lost 3 bases and J lost 4, with 7 bases in between. This CDR3 is CASSLPPGNTIYF. CDR3 nucleotide sequence: TGTGCCAGCAGTTTGCCCCCGGGAAACACCATATATTTT.

This clonotype was seen at least ten times. For the CDR3, the DNA is TGTGCCAGCAGCTTCCAGAAAACAGATACGCAGTATTTT. Amino acid sequence: CASSFQKTDTQYF. The chain recombines TRBV5-6 with TRBJ2-3; no clear D. The ends were cut back, 2 bases at V and 3 bases at J, with 7 bases in the middle. This CDR3 region has 13 residues. Germline V CDR1 and CDR2: SGHDT, YYEEEE.